The 8 T cell receptor beta chains below were found in one sample sequenced in a study of blood T cell repertoires in COVID-19 (TCRdb year 2020). The protocol used for the library was the immunoSEQ multiplex PCR assay. What TCRdb holds here is the immuneACCESS table cut down to in-frame rearrangements. Part of the clones is not present; checked against another copy, under half of the missing clones reflect an unresolved V gene, and the others are unexplained. Within this sample are over 200,000 clones, with about 87% of them counted one time only. Roughly 2.5% of the sample goes to the ten largest clones. The material sequenced was peripheral blood. These receptors were collected from a man younger than 45 with COVID-19, enrolled during active disease.

The rearrangement joins TRBV18 to TRBJ2-7; tentatively, D is TRBD2 (5 bases). Germline V gene lookup returns CDR1 KGHSH and CDR2 LQKENI. The CDR3 length is 13 residues. V was trimmed by 6 bases and J by 6 bases, leaving 15 bases between them. CDR3 region: CASSQSRGPEQYF. CDR3 bases: TGTGCCAGCTCCCAGAGCCGCGGGCCCGAGCAGTACTTC.

The chain joins TRBV5-1 to TRBJ2-1; tentative D call: TRBD2 (5 bases). V shed 0 bases and J shed 4 bases, with 23 bases lying between them. CDR3 length: 19 residues. Germline V lookup: CDR1 SGHRS, CDR2 YFSETQ. CDR3 residues: CASSLDGSNLFGIYNEQFF. DNA of the CDR3: TGCGCCAGCAGCTTGGACGGGTCTAACTTATTCGGGATATACAATGAGCAGTTCTTC.

The chain carries TRBV28 and TRBJ2-1, with D possibly being TRBD2 (6 bases). The CDR3 loop spans 12 amino acids. Per germline, CDR1 MDHEN and CDR2 SYDVKM. V shed 2 bases and J shed 9 bases, with 8 bases lying between them. DNA for the CDR3: TGTGCCAGCAGTTTAAGGAGGGTTGAGCAGTTCTTC. Its translation is CASSLRRVEQFF.

The V gene is TRBV6-5, the J gene TRBJ1-2; D gene uncertain. The V gene's germline CDR1 is MNHEY and CDR2 SVGAGI. This CDR3 contains 14 residues. V was cut by 5 bases and J by 2 bases, with 12 bases left in between. The CDR3 here is CASSPRDINYGYTF. The CDR3 DNA sequence: TGTGCCAGCAGTCCACGAGATATAAACTATGGCTACACCTTC.

The chain carries TRBV27 and TRBJ1-3; D perhaps matches TRBD1 (6 bases). Between the trimmed V and J ends, which lost 7 bases and 0 bases, there was a span of 13 bases. There are 15 residues in the CDR3. CDR1 is MNHEY, CDR2 SMNVEV, per germline (reference sequence). CDR3 coding DNA: TGTGCCAGCAAATCCAGGACAGACTCTGGAAACACCATATATTTT. Its protein product is CASKSRTDSGNTIYF.

The chain uses TRBV28 and TRBJ1-1; 7 nucleotides align to TRBD1. The germline gives CDR1 MDHEN, CDR2 SYDVKM. The CDR3 consists of 14 residues. V trimming: 7 bases; J trimming: 0 bases; junction bases outside the gene matches: 5. CDR3 sequence: CASTPGQLNTEAFF. DNA of the CDR3: TGTGCCAGCACCCCGGGACAGTTGAACACTGAAGCTTTCTTT.

V usage is TRBV6-2 or TRBV6-3 and J usage is TRBJ2-3, with D maybe TRBD1 (8 bases). This CDR3 comprises 16 residues. The V gene lost 6 bases and the J gene lost 4 bases, with 20 bases spanning the gap. Germline assignment: CDR1 MNHEY and CDR2 SVGEGT. CDR3 DNA sequence: TGTGCCAGCAGCGCTGCCACAGGGGGGGTTGCAGATACGCAGTATTTT. The encoded protein is CASSAATGGVADTQYF.

This sequence joins TRBV5-4 and TRBJ2-3; D is ambiguous. This CDR3 is 14 amino acids long. V was pared by 9 bases and J by 6 bases, with 20 bases between. Germline V lookup: CDR1 SGHNT, CDR2 YYREEE (reference sequence). The CDR3 loop reads CANSPTPGSDTQYF. CDR3 DNA: TGTGCCAACTCCCCCACCCCGGGTAGTGATACGCAGTATTTT.